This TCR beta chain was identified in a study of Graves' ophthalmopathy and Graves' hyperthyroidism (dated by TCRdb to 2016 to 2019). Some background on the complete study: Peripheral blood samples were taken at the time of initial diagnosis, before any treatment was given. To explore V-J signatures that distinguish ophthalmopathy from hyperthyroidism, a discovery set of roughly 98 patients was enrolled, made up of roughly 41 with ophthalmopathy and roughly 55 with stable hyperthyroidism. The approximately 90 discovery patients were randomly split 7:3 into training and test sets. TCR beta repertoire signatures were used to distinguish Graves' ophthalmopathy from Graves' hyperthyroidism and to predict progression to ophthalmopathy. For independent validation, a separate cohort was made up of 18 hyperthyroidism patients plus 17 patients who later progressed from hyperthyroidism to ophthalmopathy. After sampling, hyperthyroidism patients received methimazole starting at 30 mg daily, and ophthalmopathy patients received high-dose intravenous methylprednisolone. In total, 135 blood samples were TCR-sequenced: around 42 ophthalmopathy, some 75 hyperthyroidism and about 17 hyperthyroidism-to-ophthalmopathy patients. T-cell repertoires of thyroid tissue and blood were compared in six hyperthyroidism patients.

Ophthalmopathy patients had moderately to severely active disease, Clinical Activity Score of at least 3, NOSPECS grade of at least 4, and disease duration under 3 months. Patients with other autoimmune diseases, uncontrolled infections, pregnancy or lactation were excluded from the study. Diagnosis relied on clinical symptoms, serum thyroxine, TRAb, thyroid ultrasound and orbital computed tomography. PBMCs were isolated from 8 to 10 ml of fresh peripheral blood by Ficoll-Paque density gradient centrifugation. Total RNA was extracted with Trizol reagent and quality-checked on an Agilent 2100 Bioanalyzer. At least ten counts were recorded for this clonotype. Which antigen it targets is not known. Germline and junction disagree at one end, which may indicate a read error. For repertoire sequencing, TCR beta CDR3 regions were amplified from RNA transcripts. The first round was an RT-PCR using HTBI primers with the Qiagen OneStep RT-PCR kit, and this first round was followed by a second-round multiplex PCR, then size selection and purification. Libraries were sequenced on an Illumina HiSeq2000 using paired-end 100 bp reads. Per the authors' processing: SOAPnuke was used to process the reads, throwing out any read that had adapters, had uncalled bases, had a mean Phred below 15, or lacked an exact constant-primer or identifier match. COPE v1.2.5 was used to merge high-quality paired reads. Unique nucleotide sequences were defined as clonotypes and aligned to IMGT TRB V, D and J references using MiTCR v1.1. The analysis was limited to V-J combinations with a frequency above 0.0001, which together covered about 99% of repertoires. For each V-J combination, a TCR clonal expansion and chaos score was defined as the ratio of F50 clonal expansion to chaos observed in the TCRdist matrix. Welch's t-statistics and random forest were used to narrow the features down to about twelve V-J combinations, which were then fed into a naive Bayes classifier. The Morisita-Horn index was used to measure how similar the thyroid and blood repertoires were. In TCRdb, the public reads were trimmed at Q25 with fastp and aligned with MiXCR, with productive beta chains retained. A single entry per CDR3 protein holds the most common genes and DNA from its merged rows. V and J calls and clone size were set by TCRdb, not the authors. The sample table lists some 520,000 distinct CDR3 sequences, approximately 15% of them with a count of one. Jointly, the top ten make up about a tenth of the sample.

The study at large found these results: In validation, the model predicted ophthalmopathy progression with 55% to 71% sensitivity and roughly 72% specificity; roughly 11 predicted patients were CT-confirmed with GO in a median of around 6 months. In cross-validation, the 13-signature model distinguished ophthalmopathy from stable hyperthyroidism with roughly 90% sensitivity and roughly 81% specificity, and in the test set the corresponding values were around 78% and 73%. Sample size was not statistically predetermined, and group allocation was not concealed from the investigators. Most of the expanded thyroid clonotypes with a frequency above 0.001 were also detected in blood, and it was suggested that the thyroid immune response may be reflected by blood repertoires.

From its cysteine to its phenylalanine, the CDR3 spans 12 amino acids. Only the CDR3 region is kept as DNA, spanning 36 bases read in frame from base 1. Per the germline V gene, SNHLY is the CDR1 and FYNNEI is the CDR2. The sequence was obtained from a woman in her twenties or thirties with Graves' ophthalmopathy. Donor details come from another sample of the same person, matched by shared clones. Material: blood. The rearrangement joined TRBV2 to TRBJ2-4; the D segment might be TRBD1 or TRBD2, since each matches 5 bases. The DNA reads TGTGCCAGCAGGGGGGTCGGTGCCATTAAGTACTTC. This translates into CASRGVGAIKYF.